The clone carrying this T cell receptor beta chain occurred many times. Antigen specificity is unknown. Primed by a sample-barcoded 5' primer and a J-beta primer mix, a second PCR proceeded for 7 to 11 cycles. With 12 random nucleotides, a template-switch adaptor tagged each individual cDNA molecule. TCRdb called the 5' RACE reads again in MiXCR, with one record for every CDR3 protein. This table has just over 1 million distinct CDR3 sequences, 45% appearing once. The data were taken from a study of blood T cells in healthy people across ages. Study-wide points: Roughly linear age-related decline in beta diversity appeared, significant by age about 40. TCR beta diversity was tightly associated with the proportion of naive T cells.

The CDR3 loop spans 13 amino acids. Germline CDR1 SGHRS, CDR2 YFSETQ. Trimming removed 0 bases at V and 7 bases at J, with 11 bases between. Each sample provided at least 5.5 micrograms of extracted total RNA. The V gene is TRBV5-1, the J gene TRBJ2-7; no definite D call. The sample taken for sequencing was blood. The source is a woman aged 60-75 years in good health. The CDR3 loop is CASSLEGVYEQYF. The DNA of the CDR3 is TGCGCCAGCAGCTTGGAGGGTGTGTATGAGCAGTACTTC. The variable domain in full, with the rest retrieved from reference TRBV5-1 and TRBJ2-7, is KAGVTQTPRYLIKTRGQQVTLSCSPISGHRSVSWYQQTPGQGLQFLFEYFSETQRNKGNFPGRFSGRQFSNSRSEMNVSTLELGDSALYLCASSLEGVYEQYFGPGTRLTVT.